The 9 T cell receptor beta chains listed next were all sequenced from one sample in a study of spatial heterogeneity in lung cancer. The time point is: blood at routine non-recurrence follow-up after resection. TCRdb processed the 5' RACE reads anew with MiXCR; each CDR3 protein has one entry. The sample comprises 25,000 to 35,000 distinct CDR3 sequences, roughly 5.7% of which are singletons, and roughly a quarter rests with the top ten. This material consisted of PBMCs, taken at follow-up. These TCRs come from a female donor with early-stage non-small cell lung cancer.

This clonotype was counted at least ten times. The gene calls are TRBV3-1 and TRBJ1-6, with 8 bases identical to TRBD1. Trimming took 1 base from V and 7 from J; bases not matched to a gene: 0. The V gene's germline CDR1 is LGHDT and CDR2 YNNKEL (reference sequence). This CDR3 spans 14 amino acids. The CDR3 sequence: CASSQGQGNSPLHF. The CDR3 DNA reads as TGTGCCAGCAGCCAAGGACAGGGGAATTCACCCCTCCACTTT.

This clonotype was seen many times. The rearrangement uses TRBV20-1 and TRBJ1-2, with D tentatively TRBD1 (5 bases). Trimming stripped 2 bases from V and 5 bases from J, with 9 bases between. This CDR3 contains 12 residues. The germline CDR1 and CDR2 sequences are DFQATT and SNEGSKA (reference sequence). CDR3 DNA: TGCAGTGCTAGACAAAGGGGTTATGGCTACACCTTC. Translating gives CSARQRGYGYTF.

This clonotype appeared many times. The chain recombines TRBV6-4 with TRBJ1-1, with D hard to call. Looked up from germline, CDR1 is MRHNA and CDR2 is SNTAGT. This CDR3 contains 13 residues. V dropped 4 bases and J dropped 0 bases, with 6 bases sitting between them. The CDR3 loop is CASSASLNTEAFF. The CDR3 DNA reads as TGTGCCAGCAGTGCCTCGCTGAACACTGAAGCTTTCTTT.

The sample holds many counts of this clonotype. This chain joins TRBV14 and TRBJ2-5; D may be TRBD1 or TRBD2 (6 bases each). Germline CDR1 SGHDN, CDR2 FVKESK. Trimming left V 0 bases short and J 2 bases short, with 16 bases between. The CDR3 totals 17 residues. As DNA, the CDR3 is TGTGCCAGCAGCCAAGATTTTAGACAGGAGGGGCAAGAGACCCAGTACTTC. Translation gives CASSQDFRQEGQETQYF.

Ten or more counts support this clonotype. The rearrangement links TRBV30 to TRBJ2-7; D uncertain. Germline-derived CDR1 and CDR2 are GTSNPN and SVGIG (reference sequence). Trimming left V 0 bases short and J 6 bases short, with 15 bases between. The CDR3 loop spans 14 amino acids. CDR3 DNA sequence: TGTGCCTGGAGTGTTGTCCCCGGCTCGGGCGAGCAGTACTTC. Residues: CAWSVVPGSGEQYF.

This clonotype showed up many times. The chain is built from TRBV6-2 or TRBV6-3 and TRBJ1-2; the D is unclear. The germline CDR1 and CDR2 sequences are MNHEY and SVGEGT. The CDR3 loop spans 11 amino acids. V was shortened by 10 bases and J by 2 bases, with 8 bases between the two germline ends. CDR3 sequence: CAIGENYGYTF. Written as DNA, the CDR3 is TGTGCCATCGGGGAGAACTATGGCTACACCTTC.

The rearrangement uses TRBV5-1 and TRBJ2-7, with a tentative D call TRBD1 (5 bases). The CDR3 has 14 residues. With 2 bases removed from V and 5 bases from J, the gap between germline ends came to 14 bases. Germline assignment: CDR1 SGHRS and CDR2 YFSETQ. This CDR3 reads CASSFVPGINEQYF. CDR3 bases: TGCGCCAGCAGCTTTGTCCCAGGGATCAACGAGCAGTACTTC.

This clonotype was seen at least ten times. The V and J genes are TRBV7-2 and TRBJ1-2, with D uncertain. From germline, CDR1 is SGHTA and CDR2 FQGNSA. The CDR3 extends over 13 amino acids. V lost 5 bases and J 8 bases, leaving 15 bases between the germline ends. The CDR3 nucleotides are TGTGCCAGCAGCCAGGAAGGGAGATGGGGCTACACCTTC. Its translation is CASSQEGRWGYTF.

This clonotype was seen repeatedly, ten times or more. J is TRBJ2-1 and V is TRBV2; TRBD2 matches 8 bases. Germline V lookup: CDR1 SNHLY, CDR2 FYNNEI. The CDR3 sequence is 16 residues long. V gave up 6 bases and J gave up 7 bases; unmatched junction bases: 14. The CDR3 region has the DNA TGTGCCAGCAGCCGTGAGGCGGGAGGAATGAAAAATGAGCAGTTCTTC. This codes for CASSREAGGMKNEQFF.